One and the same sample provided the 17 T cell receptor beta chains below, sequenced in a study of CD8 T cells in ankylosing spondylitis. Their antigens remain unidentified. TCRdb called the 5' RACE reads again in MiXCR, with one record for every CDR3 protein. Among a few hundred thousand distinct CDR3 sequences listed, approximately 8.2% were seen once. The study's findings and limits: About 8 highly homologous variants made up a TCR beta motif, and this motif appeared characteristic of ankylosing spondylitis blood.

The sample consisted of blood, either unsorted or a sorted T cell fraction (not recorded which). These receptors originate from a male donor with ankylosing spondylitis.

Turning to this clonotype: A much more abundant neighbour one base away suggests this may be a read error. The gene calls are TRBV4-2 and TRBJ1-5; no firm D call. CDR1 and CDR2 from the germline V gene are LGHNA and YNFKEQ. This CDR3 is 15 amino acids long. In DNA form, the CDR3 reads TGTGCCAGCAGCCAAACGGTTCTTAACAATCAGTCCCAGCATTTT. Translated, it gives CASSQTVLNNQSQHF.

This clonotype was counted only a few times. This chain uses TRBV5-1 with TRBJ1-2; weak D call: TRBD1 (5 bases). The V gene's germline CDR1 is SGHRS and CDR2 YFSETQ. Trimming left V 5 bases short and J 4 bases short, with 21 bases between. The CDR3 is made up of 16 amino acids. This CDR3 is CASRYSRGPPGYGYTF. The CDR3 DNA reads TGCGCCAGCAGGTACAGCCGGGGCCCCCCTGGCTATGGCTACACCTTC.

The CDR3 protein is CASSFGGGAYNEQFF. The CDR3 bases are TGCGCCAGCAGCTTCGGGGGAGGGGCTTACAATGAGCAGTTCTTC. V is TRBV5-1 and J is TRBJ2-1; 7 bases are a match to TRBD2. The trim removed 2 bases at V and 4 bases at J, leaving 6 bases unmatched. CDR1 SGHRS and CDR2 YFSETQ come from the germline V gene. This CDR3 region has 15 residues.

In this sample, this clonotype turned up once. The gene calls are TRBV5-6 and TRBJ2-3; the match to TRBD1 covers 7 bases. This CDR3 comprises 16 residues. Germline V lookup: CDR1 SGHDT, CDR2 YYEEEE. With 4 bases clipped from V and 6 bases from J, the junction kept 14 bases outside the gene matches. The CDR3 reads CASSRFSRGMVDTQYF. CDR3 nucleotide sequence: TGTGCCAGCAGCAGATTTAGCAGGGGGATGGTGGATACGCAGTATTTT.

This clonotype was seen only a few times. The chain has TRBV29-1 and TRBJ1-2; TRBD1 might be the D (6 bases). This CDR3 spans 11 amino acids. V dropped 7 bases and J dropped 5 bases, with 11 bases sitting between them. Per germline, CDR1 SQVTM and CDR2 ANQGSEA. The CDR3 sequence is CSAGGQYGYTF. CDR3 coding DNA: TGCAGCGCCGGAGGACAGTATGGCTACACCTTC.

V gene TRBV2 combines with J gene TRBJ2-3; TRBD2 agrees at 10 bases. The CDR3 totals 15 residues. Germline V gives CDR1 SNHLY, CDR2 FYNNEI. V lost 6 bases and J lost 4; bases outside the gene matches: 7. The CDR3 here is CASRHLAGEADTQYF. As DNA, the CDR3 is TGTGCCAGCAGACACCTAGCGGGAGAAGCAGATACGCAGTATTTT.

The chain uses TRBV27 and TRBJ1-2, with D hard to call. Germline CDR1 and CDR2: MNHEY and SMNVEV (reference sequence). The CDR3 has 14 residues. Trimming removed 5 bases at V and 7 bases at J, with 17 bases between. CDR3 nucleotides: TGTGCCAGCAGTGAACGGCAGGTGGGAGGTGGCTACACCTTC. Translation gives CASSERQVGGGYTF.

Only a few counts were recorded for this clonotype. This chain uses TRBV12-3 or TRBV12-4 with TRBJ1-3; D is perhaps TRBD1 (5 bases). The ends were cut back, 2 bases at V and 4 bases at J, with 12 bases in the middle. The CDR3 covers 15 residues. The CDR3 sequence: CASSLSGPYGNTIYF. The DNA of the CDR3 is TGTGCCAGCAGTTTATCGGGACCCTACGGAAACACCATATATTTT.

The rearrangement links TRBV7-3 to TRBJ2-7; 13 nucleotides line up with TRBD2. There are 15 residues in the CDR3. Germline trimming cut 5 bases from V and 6 bases from J; bases unmatched to any gene: 7. Per germline, CDR1 SGHTA and CDR2 FQGTGA. Written as DNA, the CDR3 is TGTGCCAGCAGCCCTACTAGCGGGAGGGCCCTCGAGCAGTACTTC. Protein sequence: CASSPTSGRALEQYF.

The chain recombines TRBV28 with TRBJ1-4, with 9 bases that match TRBD1. This CDR3 comprises 13 residues. CDR1 is MDHEN and CDR2 is SYDVKM in the germline V gene. V shed 8 bases and J 8 bases; nucleotides not matched to a gene: 6. This chain's CDR3 is CASLQGAREKLFF. The CDR3 bases are TGTGCCAGCCTACAGGGGGCGAGGGAAAAACTGTTTTTT.

This clonotype was counted ten times or more. The germline gene is not matched at one end of the junction; a read error may be the cause. V gene TRBV5-1 combines with J gene TRBJ2-2, with unresolved D. The CDR3 extends over 12 amino acids. Germline CDR1 is SGHRS and CDR2 is YFSETQ. This CDR3 is CASSLGSGELFF. The CDR3, as DNA: TGTGCCAGCAGCTTGGGGTCTGGGGAGCTGTTTTTT.

The CDR3 DNA follows: TGCGCCAGCAGCTTGGACCCCCTTAGTGAGACCCAGTACTTC. Protein sequence: CASSLDPLSETQYF. The V call is TRBV5-1, the J call TRBJ2-5; no clear D. The CDR3 is 14 amino acids. CDR1 SGHRS and CDR2 YFSETQ come from the germline V gene. Trimming stripped 0 bases from V and 5 bases from J, with 11 bases between.

This clonotype showed up many times. The chain uses TRBV28 and TRBJ2-1, with TRBD2 as a possible D gene (6 bases). Per the germline V gene, CDR1 is MDHEN and CDR2 is SYDVKM. Trimming removed 8 bases at V and 6 bases at J, with 23 bases between. The CDR3 spans 16 residues. In nucleotides, the CDR3 is TGTGCCAGCCTCCCGGGGGACCGGGAGTGGTCCAATGAGCAGTTCTTC. Protein sequence: CASLPGDREWSNEQFF.

This clonotype has just a few counts. This chain connects TRBV12-3 or TRBV12-4 to TRBJ2-7; a possible D gene is TRBD1 (6 bases). The CDR3 has 14 residues. V lost 6 bases to trimming and J lost 2 bases, with 14 bases between them. CDR3: CASSPPGQTYEQYF. CDR3 nucleotide sequence: TGTGCCAGCAGCCCCCCGGGACAAACCTACGAGCAGTACTTC.

The CDR3 here is CSGGLGNYGYTF. The CDR3 region has the DNA TGCAGCGGCGGGCTTGGAAACTATGGCTACACCTTC. J is TRBJ1-2 and V is TRBV29-1; no reliable D call. Trimming took off 7 bases at V and 2 bases at J, with 11 bases between the two ends. Germline values: CDR1 SQVTM, CDR2 ANQGSEA. CDR3 length equals 12 residues.

The chain carries TRBV20-1 and TRBJ1-5, with 8 bases fitting TRBD1. The V gene's germline CDR1 is DFQATT and CDR2 SNEGSKA (reference sequence). The CDR3 contains 14 residues. Germline trimming cut 5 bases from V and 0 bases from J; bases unmatched to any gene: 3. The chain's CDR3 is CSALDRGSNQPQHF. Written as DNA, the CDR3 is TGCAGTGCTCTCGACAGGGGTAGCAATCAGCCCCAGCATTTT.

The chain has TRBV6-1 and TRBJ2-1; perhaps D is TRBD1 or TRBD2 (7 bases each). Germline V gene lookup returns CDR1 MNHNS and CDR2 SASEGT. CDR3 length: 19 residues. Trimming took 6 bases from V and 2 from J, leaving 26 bases between them. CDR3 in amino acids: CASSRRDSPTSQTYNEQFF. The CDR3 nucleotides are TGTGCCAGCAGCCGCCGGGACAGCCCGACTAGCCAAACCTACAATGAGCAGTTCTTC.